A single T cell receptor (beta chain) is shown here with its context. What it recognizes is unknown. The entry originates in a study of T cell repertoires in cytomegalovirus infection. The overall study: The public TCR beta signatures pointed to both CMV infection and matching HLA type. Overall study results and limits: There were HLA-C-restricted CMV-specific TCR beta clonotypes dominating the ex vivo response. Public TCR beta family frequency separated CMV-and-HLA carriers, including in an independent cohort.

The germline gives CDR1 SGHDT, CDR2 YYEEEE. With 6 bases removed from V and 3 bases from J, the gap between germline ends came to 9 bases. This CDR3 is built from 12 residues. Using its own MiXCR run on the reads, TCRdb lists one record per CDR3 protein. In the table there are around 95,000 distinct CDR3 sequences, roughly 29% of which are singletons. This chain links TRBV5-6 with TRBJ1-2; D not resolved. The origin of this receptor is a human donor in good health (CMV status not recorded). Some clones in this sample may be carry-over from other donors' samples. This sample comprised CD8+ T cells from cultured PBMCs, obtained from culture after CMV antigen stimulation. The CDR3 here is CASTTDDYGYTF. The CDR3 DNA follows: TGTGCCAGCACCACAGATGACTATGGCTACACCTTC.